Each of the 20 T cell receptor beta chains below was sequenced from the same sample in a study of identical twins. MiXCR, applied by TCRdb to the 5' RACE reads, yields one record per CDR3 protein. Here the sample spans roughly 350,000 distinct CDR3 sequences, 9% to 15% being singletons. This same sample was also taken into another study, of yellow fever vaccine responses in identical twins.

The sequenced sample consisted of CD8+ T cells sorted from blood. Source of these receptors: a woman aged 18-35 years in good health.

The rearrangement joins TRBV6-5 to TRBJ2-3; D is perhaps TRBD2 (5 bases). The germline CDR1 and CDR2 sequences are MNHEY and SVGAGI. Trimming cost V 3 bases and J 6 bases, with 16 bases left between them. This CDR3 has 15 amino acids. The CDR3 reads CASSYSGLSRDTQYF. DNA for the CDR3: TGTGCCAGCAGTTATTCCGGACTCTCCAGGGATACGCAGTATTTT.

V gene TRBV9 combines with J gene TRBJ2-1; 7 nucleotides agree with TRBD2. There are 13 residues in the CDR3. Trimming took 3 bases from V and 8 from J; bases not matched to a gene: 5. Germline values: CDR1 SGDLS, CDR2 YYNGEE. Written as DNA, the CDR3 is TGTGCCAGCAGCGGGGGGGGAGCCTATGAGCAGTTCTTC. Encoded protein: CASSGGGAYEQFF.

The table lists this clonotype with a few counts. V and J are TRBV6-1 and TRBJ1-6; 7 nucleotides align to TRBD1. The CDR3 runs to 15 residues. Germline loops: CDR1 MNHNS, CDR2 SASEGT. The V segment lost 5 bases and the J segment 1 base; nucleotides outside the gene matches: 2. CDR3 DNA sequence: TGTGCCAGCAGTACAGGGGAGTCCTATAATTCACCCCTCCACTTT. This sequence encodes CASSTGESYNSPLHF.

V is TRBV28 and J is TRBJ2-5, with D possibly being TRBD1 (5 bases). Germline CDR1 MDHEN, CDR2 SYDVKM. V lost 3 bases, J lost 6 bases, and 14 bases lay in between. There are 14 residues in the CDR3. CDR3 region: CASSLGPTLKTQYF. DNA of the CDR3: TGTGCCAGCAGTTTGGGGCCCACTTTGAAGACCCAGTACTTC.

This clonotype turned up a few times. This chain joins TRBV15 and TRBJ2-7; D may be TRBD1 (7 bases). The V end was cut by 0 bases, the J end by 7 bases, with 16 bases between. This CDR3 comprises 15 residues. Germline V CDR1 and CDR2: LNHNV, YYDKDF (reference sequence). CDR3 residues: CATSREARSGGEQYF. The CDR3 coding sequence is TGTGCCACCAGCAGAGAGGCCAGGTCAGGGGGGGAGCAGTACTTC.

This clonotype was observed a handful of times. The CDR3 DNA reads as TGTGCCAGCAGCTTAGAGCTGGATTTCCCCAATCAGCCCCAGCATTTT. Protein sequence: CASSLELDFPNQPQHF. The chain uses TRBV7-8 and TRBJ1-5; D call uncertain. Trimming cost V 1 base and J 3 bases, with 13 bases left between them. The CDR3 runs to 16 residues. CDR1 and CDR2 from the germline V gene are SGHVS and FQNEAQ.

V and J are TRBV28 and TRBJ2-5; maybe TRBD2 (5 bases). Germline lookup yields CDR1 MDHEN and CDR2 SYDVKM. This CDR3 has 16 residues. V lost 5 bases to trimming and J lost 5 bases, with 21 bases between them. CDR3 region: CASSSSTQPTGETQYF. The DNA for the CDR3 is TGTGCCAGCAGTAGCTCGACACAGCCTACGGGGGAGACCCAGTACTTC.

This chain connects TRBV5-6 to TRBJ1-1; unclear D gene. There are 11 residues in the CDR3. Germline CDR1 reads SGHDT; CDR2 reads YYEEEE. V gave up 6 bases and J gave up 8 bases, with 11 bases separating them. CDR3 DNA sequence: TGTGCCAGCACCCCACACAGAGAAGCTTTCTTT. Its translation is CASTPHREAFF.

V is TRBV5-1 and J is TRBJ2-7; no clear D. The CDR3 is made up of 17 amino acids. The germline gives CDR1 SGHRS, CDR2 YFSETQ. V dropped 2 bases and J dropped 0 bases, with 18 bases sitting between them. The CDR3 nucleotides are TGCGCCAGCAGCTTCGATCAACGGGCAGCCCTCTCCTACGAGCAGTACTTC. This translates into CASSFDQRAALSYEQYF.

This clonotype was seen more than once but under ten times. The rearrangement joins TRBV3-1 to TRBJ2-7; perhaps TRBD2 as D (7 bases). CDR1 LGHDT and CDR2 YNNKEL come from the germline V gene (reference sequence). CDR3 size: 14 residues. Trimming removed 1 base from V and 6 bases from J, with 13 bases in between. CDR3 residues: CASSQGGGAGEQYV. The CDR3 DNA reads TGTGCCAGCAGCCAAGGTGGGGGGGCCGGCGAGCAGTACGTC.

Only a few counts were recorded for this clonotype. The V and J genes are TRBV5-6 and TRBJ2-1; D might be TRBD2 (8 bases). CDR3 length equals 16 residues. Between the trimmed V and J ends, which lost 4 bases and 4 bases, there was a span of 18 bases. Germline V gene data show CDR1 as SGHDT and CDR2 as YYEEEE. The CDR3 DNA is TGTGCCAGCAGCGAAGGGACAGCGGGGGATTACAATGAGCAGTTCTTC. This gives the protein CASSEGTAGDYNEQFF. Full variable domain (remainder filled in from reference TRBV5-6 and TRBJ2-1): DAGVTQSPTHLIKTRGQQVTLRCSPKSGHDTVSWYQQALGQGPQFIFQYYEEEERQRGNFPDRFSGHQFPNYSSELNVNALLLGDSALYLCASSEGTAGDYNEQFFGPGTRLTVL.

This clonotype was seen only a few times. The CDR3 sequence is CASSLTYFHKNTEAFF. In DNA form, the CDR3 reads TGTGCCAGCAGTCTAACCTACTTCCATAAGAACACTGAAGCTTTCTTT. This rearrangement joins TRBV28 to TRBJ1-1; D uncertain. Germline CDR1 MDHEN, CDR2 SYDVKM. The CDR3 runs to 16 residues. V shed 5 bases and J shed 1 base, with 17 bases lying between them.

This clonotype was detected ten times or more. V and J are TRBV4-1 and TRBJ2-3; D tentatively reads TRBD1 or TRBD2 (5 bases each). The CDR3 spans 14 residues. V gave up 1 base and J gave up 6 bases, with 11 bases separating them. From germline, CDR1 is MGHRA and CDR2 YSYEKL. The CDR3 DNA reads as TGCGCCAGCAGCCAAGGCCTGGGGGAGGATACGCAGTATTTT. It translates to CASSQGLGEDTQYF.

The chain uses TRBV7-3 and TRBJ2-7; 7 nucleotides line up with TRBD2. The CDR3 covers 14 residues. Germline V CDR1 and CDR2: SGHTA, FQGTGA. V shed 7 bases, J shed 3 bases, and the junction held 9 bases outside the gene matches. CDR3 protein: CASTPGLTYYEQYF. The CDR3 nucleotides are TGTGCCAGCACCCCGGGACTAACCTACTACGAGCAGTACTTC.

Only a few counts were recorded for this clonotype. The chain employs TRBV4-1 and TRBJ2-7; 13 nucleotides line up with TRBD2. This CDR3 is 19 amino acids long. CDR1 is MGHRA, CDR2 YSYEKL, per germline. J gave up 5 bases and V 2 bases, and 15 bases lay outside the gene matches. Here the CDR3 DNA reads TGCGCCAGCAGCCAACGACAGGGAAGCTGGGGGACTAGCGGGGACGAGCAGTACTTC. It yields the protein CASSQRQGSWGTSGDEQYF.

CDR3 protein: CASSGGAQETQYF. CDR3 coding DNA: TGTGCCAGCAGCGGGGGGGCCCAAGAGACCCAGTACTTC. This chain links TRBV28 with TRBJ2-5; 8 bases match TRBD2. Germline loops: CDR1 MDHEN, CDR2 SYDVKM. The trim removed 6 bases at V and 1 base at J, leaving 1 base unmatched. The CDR3 spans 13 residues.

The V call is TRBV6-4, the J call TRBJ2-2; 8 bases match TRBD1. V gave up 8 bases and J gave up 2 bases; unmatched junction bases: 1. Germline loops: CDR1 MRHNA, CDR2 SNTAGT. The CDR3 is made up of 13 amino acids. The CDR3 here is CASGQGNTGELFF. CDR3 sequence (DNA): TGTGCCAGCGGACAGGGAAACACCGGGGAGCTGTTTTTT.

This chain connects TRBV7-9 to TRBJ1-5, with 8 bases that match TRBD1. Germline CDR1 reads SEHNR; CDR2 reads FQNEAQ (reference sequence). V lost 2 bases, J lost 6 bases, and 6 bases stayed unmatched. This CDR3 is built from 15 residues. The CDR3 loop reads CASSLSTGEGQPQHF. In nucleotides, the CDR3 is TGTGCCAGCAGCTTATCGACAGGGGAGGGTCAGCCCCAGCATTTT.

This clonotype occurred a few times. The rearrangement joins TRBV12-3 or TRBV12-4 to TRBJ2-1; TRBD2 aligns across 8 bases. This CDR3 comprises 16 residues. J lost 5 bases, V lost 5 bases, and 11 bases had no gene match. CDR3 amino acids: CASSAVRGGRDNEQFF. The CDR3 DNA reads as TGTGCCAGCAGTGCCGTTCGGGGGGGCAGGGACAATGAGCAGTTCTTC.

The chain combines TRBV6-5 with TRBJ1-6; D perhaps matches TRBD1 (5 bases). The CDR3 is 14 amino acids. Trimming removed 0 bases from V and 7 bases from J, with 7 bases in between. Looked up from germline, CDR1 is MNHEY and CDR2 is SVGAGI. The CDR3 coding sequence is TGTGCCAGCAGTTACTCGACAGAAAATTCACCCCTCCACTTT. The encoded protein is CASSYSTENSPLHF.